This TCR beta chain appears in the sequencing data of a study of blood T cell repertoires in COVID-19. For the study at large: COVID-19 samples from acute and convalescent phases originated in the United States, Italy and Spain. PBMCs, B-cell-depleted T cells, or T cells provided the cDNA or gDNA that made up the material.

Concerning this clone: At the DNA level, this CDR3 is encoded by other sequences in the same sample as well.

With 5 bases clipped from V and 5 bases from J, the junction kept 6 bases outside the gene matches. CDR1 LGHDT and CDR2 YNNKEL come from the germline V gene (reference sequence). The CDR3 loop spans 14 amino acids. TCRdb's table, derived via immunoSEQ multiplex PCR, lists solely in-frame clones and lacks some. Among around 130,000 clones listed, roughly 80% were seen once. Input material: peripheral blood. The chain uses TRBV3-1 (or the pseudogene TRBV3-2) and TRBJ1-1; 9 nucleotides agree with TRBD1. The receptor was derived from a woman aged 80 or older with acute or convalescent COVID-19. CDR3 sequence: CASSSRDRDTEAFF. DNA for the CDR3: TGTGCCAGCAGCAGCCGGGACAGGGATACTGAAGCTTTCTTT.